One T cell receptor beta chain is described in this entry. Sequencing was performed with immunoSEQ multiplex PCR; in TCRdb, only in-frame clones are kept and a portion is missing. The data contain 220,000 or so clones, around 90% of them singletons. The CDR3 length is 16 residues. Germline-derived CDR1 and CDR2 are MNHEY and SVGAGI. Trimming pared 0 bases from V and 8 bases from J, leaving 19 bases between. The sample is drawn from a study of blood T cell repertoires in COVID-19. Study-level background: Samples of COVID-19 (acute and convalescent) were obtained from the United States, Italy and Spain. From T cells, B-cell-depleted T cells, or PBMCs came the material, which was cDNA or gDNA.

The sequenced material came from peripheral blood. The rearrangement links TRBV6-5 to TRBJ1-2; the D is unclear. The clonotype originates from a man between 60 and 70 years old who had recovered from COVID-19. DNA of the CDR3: TGTGCCAGCAGTTACTCGTCCCCATCGATCTACCGAGGCTACACCTTC. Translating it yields CASSYSSPSIYRGYTF.